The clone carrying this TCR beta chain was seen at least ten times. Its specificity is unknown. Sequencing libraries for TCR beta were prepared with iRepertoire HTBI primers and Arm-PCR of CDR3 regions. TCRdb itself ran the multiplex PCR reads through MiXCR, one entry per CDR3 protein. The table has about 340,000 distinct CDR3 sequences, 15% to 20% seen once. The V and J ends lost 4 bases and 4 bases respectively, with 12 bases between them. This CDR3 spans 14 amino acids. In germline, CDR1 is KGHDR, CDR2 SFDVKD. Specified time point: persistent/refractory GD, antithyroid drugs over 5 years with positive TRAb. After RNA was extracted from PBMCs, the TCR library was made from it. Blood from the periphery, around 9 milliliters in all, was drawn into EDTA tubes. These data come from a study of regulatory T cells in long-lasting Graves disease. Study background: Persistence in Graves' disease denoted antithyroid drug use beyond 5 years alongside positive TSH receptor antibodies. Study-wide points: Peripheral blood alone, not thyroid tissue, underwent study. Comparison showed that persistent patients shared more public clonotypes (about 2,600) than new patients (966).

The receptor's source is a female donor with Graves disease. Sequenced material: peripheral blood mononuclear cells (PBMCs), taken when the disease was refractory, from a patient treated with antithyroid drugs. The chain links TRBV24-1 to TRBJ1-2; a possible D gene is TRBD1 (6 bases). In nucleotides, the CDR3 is TGTGCCACCAGTGACTCTTCACAGGGCTATGGCTACACCTTC. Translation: CATSDSSQGYGYTF.